This entry lists 8 T cell receptor beta chains sequenced from one sample in a study of blood T cell repertoires in COVID-19. Repertoires were generated with immunoSEQ multiplex PCR, while TCRdb's copy carries only in-frame clones and drops some. Among 150,000 or so clones listed, 85% to 90% were seen once. What was sequenced was peripheral blood. The receptor source for this set is a woman aged 60-75 years with acute or convalescent COVID-19.

The chain combines TRBV6-2 or TRBV6-3 with TRBJ2-7; 10 bases map to TRBD2. Trimming at V came to 2 bases and at J to 2 bases, leaving 9 bases not matched to a gene. The germline V gene has CDR1 MNHEY and CDR2 SVGEGT. CDR3 length: 17 residues. The CDR3 here is CASSYASGGQEAYEQYF. The CDR3 DNA reads TGTGCCAGCAGTTACGCTAGCGGGGGCCAGGAGGCCTACGAGCAGTACTTC.

This clone occurred a few times. The V and J genes are TRBV5-1 and TRBJ2-7; D perhaps matches TRBD1 (5 bases). Germline values: CDR1 SGHRS, CDR2 YFSETQ. The CDR3 runs to 14 residues. The ends were cut back, 4 bases at V and 2 bases at J, with 13 bases in the middle. This chain's CDR3 is CASSRQKRPYEQYF. CDR3 DNA sequence: TGCGCCAGCAGCCGACAGAAGAGACCCTACGAGCAGTACTTC.

The gene calls are TRBV29-1 and TRBJ2-5; TRBD1 matches 7 bases. CDR3 length equals 11 residues. CDR1 is SQVTM and CDR2 is ANQGSEA in the germline V gene. Trimming at V came to 7 bases and at J to 5 bases, leaving 4 bases not matched to a gene. The CDR3 is CSATGKETQYF. The CDR3 DNA reads TGCAGCGCGACAGGGAAGGAGACCCAGTACTTC.

The DNA for the CDR3 is TGCGCCAGCAGCCTCATGGGACAGTCTAACAATGAGCAGTTCTTC. Its translation is CASSLMGQSNNEQFF. The chain combines TRBV5-1 with TRBJ2-1; TRBD1 aligns across 7 bases. The germline V gene encodes CDR1 SGHRS and CDR2 YFSETQ. V shed 4 bases and J 5 bases; nucleotides not matched to a gene: 9. The length of the CDR3 is 15 residues.

This rearrangement joins TRBV6-5 to TRBJ1-6; D may be TRBD1 (5 bases). Germline CDR1 MNHEY, CDR2 SVGAGI. This CDR3 spans 12 amino acids. The V and J ends lost 7 bases and 6 bases respectively, with 7 bases between them. As DNA, the CDR3 is TGTGCCAGCAAGGGGCCTAATTCACCCCTCCACTTT. This encodes CASKGPNSPLHF.

V usage is TRBV9 and J usage is TRBJ1-6, with D uncertain. Trimming stripped 0 bases from V and 4 bases from J, with 8 bases between. Germline CDR1 reads SGDLS; CDR2 reads YYNGEE. The CDR3 is 15 amino acids. The CDR3 spells CASSVEQHYNSPLHF. CDR3 bases: TGTGCCAGCAGCGTAGAACAGCATTATAATTCACCCCTCCACTTT.

J is TRBJ2-1 and V is TRBV7-9, with 7 bases matching TRBD2. The CDR3 consists of 14 residues. The germline CDR1 and CDR2 sequences are SEHNR and FQNEAQ (reference sequence). The J segment lost 7 bases and the V segment lost 6 bases, leaving 9 bases of the junction unmatched. The CDR3 loop reads CASSWPSGGNEQFF. The CDR3 DNA reads as TGTGCCAGCAGTTGGCCCTCCGGGGGGAATGAGCAGTTCTTC.

The rearrangement links TRBV24-1 to TRBJ2-7, with 7 bases that match TRBD1. Germline values: CDR1 KGHDR, CDR2 SFDVKD. The CDR3 totals 17 residues. V lost 4 bases, J lost 2 bases, and 13 bases stayed unmatched. CDR3 in amino acids: CATSDPPTGNGAYEQYF. The CDR3 nucleotides are TGTGCCACCAGTGACCCCCCGACAGGGAATGGAGCCTACGAGCAGTACTTC.